This T cell receptor beta chain emerged from a study of Ad26.COV2.S vaccination and SARS-CoV-2 variants. For the study at large: Ad26.COV2.S given intramuscularly, once or twice 56 days apart.

This CDR3 contains 16 residues. From germline, CDR1 is SNHLY and CDR2 FYNNEI. V dropped 6 bases and J dropped 1; count of bases not matched to a gene: 8. Here immunoSEQ multiplex PCR was the method, and the copy in TCRdb shows in-frame clones only, minus some. Altogether some 420,000 clones are present, roughly 90% being singletons, with the ten largest covering 3.6%. In the case of this clone: Antigen: not known.

Study outcomes and limitations: Compared with placebo recipients, vaccine recipients had higher spike-specific TCR breadth. Comparable non-spike TCR breadth was observed in vaccine and placebo recipients. Analyses of TCR breadth and depth may have underestimated total T cell responses.

Treatment reported: 19 received Ad26.COV2.S at low or high dose, single or two shots; about 5 received placebo; per-sample allocation not given. Day 63 after the first vaccine or placebo injection was the time point for sampling. This rearrangement joins TRBV2 to TRBJ2-2; TRBD1 aligns across 7 bases. The specimen comprised peripheral blood, sampled in a trial of Ad26.COV2.S vaccine versus placebo. The TCR comes from a person between 18 and 65 years old who received the Ad26.COV2.S COVID-19 vaccine or a placebo. In nucleotides, the CDR3 is TGTGCCAGCAGCGGCAGGGGGAGTATGAACACCGGGGAGCTGTTTTTT. This sequence encodes CASSGRGSMNTGELFF.